The rows below give T cell receptor beta chains drawn from one sample of a study of shared clonotypes between healthy human individuals. Sequencing used immunoSEQ multiplex PCR; TCRdb keeps in-frame clones, though not all of them. The repertoire holds about 2.5 million clones, with around 90% as singletons. The sample was naive CD4+ T cells from PBMCs. The source of these receptors is a man between 18 and 35 years old in good health. Some clones in this sample may be carry-over from other donors' samples. CDR3s include the opening cysteine and the closing phenylalanine or tryptophan. A D gene is named only where the DNA matches it firmly. Size tells how often a clone was seen (once, few, many) or the class of an expanded clone, and some rows leave it out.

TRBJ2-3,TRBV7-3,.,15,TRBD2,TGTGCCAGCAGCTACACCGGGACTAGTTCAGATACGCAGTATTTT,CASSYTGTSSDTQYF
TRBJ2-7,TRBV18,.,16,TRBD1,TGTGCCAGCTCATCGGGGACAGGGGGCACGATCTACGAGCAGTACTTC,CASSSGTGGTIYEQYF
TRBJ2-1,TRBV11-3,.,11,.,TGTGCCAGTGGACGATACAATGAGCAGTTCTTC,CASGRYNEQFF
TRBJ2-7,TRBV7-3,.,15,TRBD2,TGTGCCAGCAGCTTACTAGCGGGGCCCTCCTACGAGCAGTACTTC,CASSLLAGPSYEQYF
TRBJ1-1,TRBV7-3,.,16,.,TGTGCCAGCAGCTCGGGCGGGGTACGGGTGAACACTGAAGCTTTCTTT,CASSSGGVRVNTEAFF
TRBJ1-5,TRBV7-2,.,14,.,TGTGCCAGCAGCTTAGCAGGGCGGGGGAAGCCCCAGCATTTT,CASSLAGRGKPQHF
TRBJ2-5,TRBV5-4,once,13,.,TGTGCCAGCAGCACCGGGACTCAAGAGACCCAGTACTTC,CASSTGTQETQYF
TRBJ1-3,TRBV19,.,15,.,TGTGCCAGTAGTTTAAGACAGGTCTCTGGAAACACCATATATTTT,CASSLRQVSGNTIYF
TRBJ1-5,TRBV19,.,15,.,TGTGCCAGTAGTATATGGGGGGCGCGGGGGCAGCCCCAGCATTTT,CASSIWGARGQPQHF
TRBJ2-1,TRBV11-2,.,14,.,TGTGCCAGCAACGCTAGGAGGTCCTACAATGAGCAGTTCTTC,CASNARRSYNEQFF
TRBJ2-7,TRBV2,.,14,.,TGTGCCAGCAATTTTCCGGGACCATCCTACGAGCAGTACTTC,CASNFPGPSYEQYF
TRBJ2-1,TRBV19,.,13,TRBD1,TGTGCCAGTAGTATACTACAGGGGGCAGGGCAGTTCTTC,CASSILQGAGQFF
TRBJ2-5,TRBV28,.,15,TRBD2,TGTGCCAGCAGTTTTCAGGCGGGAGTTCAGAAGACCCAGTACTTC,CASSFQAGVQKTQYF
TRBJ1-5,TRBV7-9,few,12,.,TGTGCCAGCAGCTTGGATAATCAGCCCCAGCATTTT,CASSLDNQPQHF
TRBJ1-1,TRBV19,few,15,TRBD1,TGTGCCAGTAGCGGGGGAGGGACAGTTTACACTGAAGCTTTCTTT,CASSGGGTVYTEAFF
TRBJ2-7,TRBV28,.,11,.,TGTGCCAGCAGTTTATCAGGAGAGCAGTACTTC,CASSLSGEQYF
TRBJ2-2,TRBV2,.,14,.,TGTGCCAGCAGGGCAGACAGGCACACCGGGGAGCTGTTTTTT,CASRADRHTGELFF
TRBJ1-2,TRBV23-1,.,13,.,TGCGCCAGCGAGGGGACGGGTGACTATGGCTACACCTTC,CASEGTGDYGYTF
TRBJ2-7,TRBV19,.,15,TRBD2,TGTGCCAGTAGTACCAGGACTAGCGGGAGGCCTGAGCAGTACTTC,CASSTRTSGRPEQYF
TRBJ2-1,TRBV28,.,14,.,TGTGCCAGCAGGGGAGGAAGCCTGGACCCTAAGCAGTTCTTC,CASRGGSLDPKQFF
TRBJ2-2,TRBV2,.,13,.,TGTGCCAGCGGTCGGGAGTCCACCGGGGAGCTGTTTTTT,CASGRESTGELFF
TRBJ2-7,TRBV19,.,18,TRBD1,TGTGCCAGTAGTCCGAGCTCCTCCGGGACAGGGGCCCCCTACGAGCAGTACTTC,CASSPSSSGTGAPYEQYF
TRBJ2-7,TRBV4-1,.,14,TRBD2,TGCGCCAGCAGAGGGTCTAGCGGGACTCGCGAGCAGTACTTC,CASRGSSGTREQYF
TRBJ1-1,TRBV5-4,once,13,.,TGTGCCAGCAGCTGGGCGGGACTGCCTGAAGCTTTCTTT,CASSWAGLPEAFF
TRBJ2-5,TRBV18,.,14,TRBD1,TGTGCCAGCTCACCAGACAGGGCCGGTGAGACCCAGTACTTC,CASSPDRAGETQYF
TRBJ1-2,TRBV7-8,.,15,.,TGTGCCAGCAGCTTAGTCGGTCCGGGGGCCGGCGGCTACACCTTC,CASSLVGPGAGGYTF
TRBJ2-5,TRBV4-1,.,14,.,TGCGCCAGCAGTAGTGGCCCCCACCAAGAGACCCAGTACTTC,CASSSGPHQETQYF
TRBJ2-7,TRBV6-5,.,15,.,TGTGCCAGCAGCCCCTTAGCGACGAGCTCCTACGAGCAGTACTTC,CASSPLATSSYEQYF
TRBJ2-1,TRBV19,.,16,TRBD2,TGTGCCAGTAGTATAGCGGCTAGCGGGAGTGAAAATGAGCAGTTCTTC,CASSIAASGSENEQFF
TRBJ1-1,TRBV7-8,.,17,TRBD1,TGTGCCAGCAGCTTATTTGGTAGACAGGGAGGGCTGGCTGAAGCTTTCTTT,CASSLFGRQGGLAEAFF
TRBJ1-5,TRBV7-2,.,15,TRBD1,TGTGCCAGCAGCTTAGAAAGGGGGCCCAATCAGCCCCAGCATTTT,CASSLERGPNQPQHF
TRBJ1-2,TRBV29-1,.,14,.,TGCAGCGTTGAAGATCTTCAGGGACACTATGGCTACACCTTC,CSVEDLQGHYGYTF
TRBJ2-7,TRBV28,.,15,TRBD1,TGTGCCAGCAGAAAAGGGGGCGCGAGCTCCTACGAGCAGTACTTC,CASRKGGASSYEQYF
TRBJ1-2,TRBV29-1,once,12,.,TGCAGCGTTGCTCGATCTAACTATGGCTACACCTTC,CSVARSNYGYTF
TRBJ2-4,TRBV18,.,13,.,TGTGCCAGCTCAGGCGCAGGGGGGGACATTCAGTACTTC,CASSGAGGDIQYF
TRBJ1-1,TRBV7-8,.,15,.,TGTGCCAGCAGCTTTGTCGGGGCAGGCGGACGTAAAGCTTTCTTT,CASSFVGAGGRKAFF
TRBJ2-7,TRBV29-1,.,14,TRBD2,TGCAGCGCCACAGGACTAGCGGCAGGCTACGAGCAGTACTTC,CSATGLAAGYEQYF
TRBJ1-5,TRBV7-6,once,18,.,TGTGCCAGCAGCTTAGGACCCGGCAGGGAGGGCCGCAATCAGCCCCAGCATTTT,CASSLGPGREGRNQPQHF
TRBJ1-1,TRBV5-1,.,13,.,TGCGCCAGCAGCATACAGGGATCCACTGAAGCTTTCTTT,CASSIQGSTEAFF
TRBJ1-2,TRBV2,.,14,TRBD1,TGTGCCAGCAGACAGGGGGCAGTAACCTATGGCTACACCTTC,CASRQGAVTYGYTF
TRBJ1-5,TRBV19,.,15,.,TGTGCCAGTAGTCCCCCAGGACAGCAGATTCAGCCCCAGCATTTT,CASSPPGQQIQPQHF
TRBJ2-3,TRBV18,.,16,TRBD2,TGTGCCAGCTCACCCGGACTAGCGGGAGGTTCAGATACGCAGTATTTT,CASSPGLAGGSDTQYF
TRBJ1-3,TRBV6-1,.,12,.,TGTGCCAGCCATGGCTCTGGAAACACCATATATTTT,CASHGSGNTIYF
TRBJ1-1,TRBV2,.,14,.,TGTGCCAGCAGTCAGGGGCCAATGAACACTGAAGCTTTCTTT,CASSQGPMNTEAFF
TRBJ1-1,TRBV4-2,.,15,.,TGTGCCAGCAGCCTACTCCGCGATCTAAACACTGAAGCTTTCTTT,CASSLLRDLNTEAFF
TRBJ1-1,TRBV5-1,.,13,.,TGCGCCAGCAGCGGCGGTGGGTTCACTGAAGCTTTCTTT,CASSGGGFTEAFF
TRBJ2-1,TRBV28,.,15,TRBD2,TGTGCCAGCAGTTTGGCGGGAGGGTCCTACAATGAGCAGTTCTTC,CASSLAGGSYNEQFF
TRBJ1-1,TRBV2,.,15,TRBD1,TGTGCCAGCAGTGTACAGGGGGTTGAGAACACTGAAGCTTTCTTT,CASSVQGVENTEAFF
TRBJ1-1,TRBV7-2,.,17,.,TGTGCCAGCAGCTTAGGGGGTTGGACAGCTCTTACCTCTGAAGCTTTCTTT,CASSLGGWTALTSEAFF
TRBJ2-7,TRBV5-1,.,16,TRBD1,TGCGCCAGCAGCTTGGCCACGGGACAGGCACCCTACGAGCAGTACTTC,CASSLATGQAPYEQYF
TRBJ2-3,TRBV15,.,15,TRBD1,TGTGCCACCACCCACCGGGACAGGAAATTGGATACGCAGTATTTT,CATTHRDRKLDTQYF
TRBJ2-7,TRBV28,.,14,.,TGTGCCAGCAGTCCGCGGGACTTATACTACGAGCAGTACTTC,CASSPRDLYYEQYF
TRBJ1-4,TRBV11-2,.,16,.,TGTGCCAGCAGCGCCGGCCCCACAGGAACTAATGAAAAACTGTTTTTT,CASSAGPTGTNEKLFF